The entry below gives a single T cell receptor (beta chain) sequence along with its context. Libraries were prepared by immunoSEQ multiplex PCR; TCRdb keeps only in-frame clonotypes and omits some of them. The sample consists of 720,000 or so clones, 75% to 90% of them appearing once. This record comes from a study of shared T cell receptors in the human thymus. The CDR3 has 15 amino acids. Looked up from germline, CDR1 is MNHEY and CDR2 is SMNVEV (reference sequence). V was clipped by 5 bases and J by 6 bases; unmatched bases: 10. The same data also contributed to another study, on human thymus T cells. That report notes: Corrective surgery for congenital heart defects was being performed on the healthy Finnish infants who served as donors. Obtained as resections during corrective heart surgery, the thymus tissue was then studied. Apparent bias marked the V and J gene usage of thymic and blood repertoires. Related studies noted strongly shared thymic repertoires across unrelated people.

The TCR sequence derives from a girl less than two years old with a congenital heart defect. The chain recombines TRBV27 with TRBJ2-7, with TRBD1 matching over 10 bases. The sequenced sample consisted of thymocytes. In nucleotides, the CDR3 is TGTGCCAGCAGTAAACCGGGACAGGGGAAAGGCGAGCAGTACTTC. Protein: CASSKPGQGKGEQYF.